Listed below are T cell receptor beta chains from one sample, sequenced in a study of blood T cell repertoires in COVID-19. Repertoires were generated with immunoSEQ multiplex PCR, while TCRdb's copy carries only in-frame clones and drops some. The sample yields 470,000 or so clones, nearly 90% seen once. Sequencing used PBMCs or T cells enriched from blood (not recorded which). All receptors come from a woman aged 18-29 years with acute COVID-19. Each CDR3 is given without its conserved first and last residue. Each record gives: V gene, J gene, CDR3 protein.

TRBV24-1,TRBJ2-7,ATSDFGTGRNEQY
TRBV2,TRBJ1-5,ASSESGGRPQH
TRBV6-2/TRBV6-3,TRBJ1-1,ASSRSRTEAF
TRBV6-5,TRBJ2-1,ASSYSSGGDYNEQF
TRBV18,TRBJ2-3,ASSPPSGASDTQY
TRBV6-5,TRBJ2-5,ASGGQKETQY
TRBV19,TRBJ2-1,ASSISGTGVAEQF
TRBV19,TRBJ2-1,ASSRGLAGDGEQF
TRBV7-2,TRBJ1-1,ASSRTGGVGTEAF
TRBV18,TRBJ1-5,ASSPLQVNQPQH
TRBV24-1,TRBJ2-1,ATSESLALSSYNEQF
TRBV11-3,TRBJ2-1,ASSSGTDRSNEQF
TRBV27,TRBJ2-2,ASSFRTGGELF
TRBV27,TRBJ1-1,ASAVLNSIHTEAF
TRBV18,TRBJ1-4,ASSPRTGSNEKLF
TRBV19,TRBJ1-2,ASSTPTGTVYGYT
TRBV7-9,TRBJ1-4,ASSLVGTEKKLF
TRBV9,TRBJ2-1,ASGISSGGYNEQF
TRBV3-1/TRBV3-2,TRBJ2-7,ASSLPGTDTYEQY
TRBV6-5,TRBJ1-1,ASSLGDWNTEAF
TRBV7-9,TRBJ1-2,ASSHGQGFGYGYT
TRBV7-9,TRBJ2-7,ASSSAGTSGYEQY
TRBV10-3,TRBJ2-4,AISAGMGLAKNIQY
TRBV27,TRBJ2-7,ASRGNYEQY
TRBV4-1,TRBJ1-4,ASANTKATNEKLF
TRBV19,TRBJ2-7,ASSLGAVESYEQY
TRBV19,TRBJ1-2,ASSTESRYGYT
TRBV7-2,TRBJ2-3,ASSFIPRRSNRGRDTQY
TRBV6-6,TRBJ2-6,ASRRDWNSGANVLT
TRBV19,TRBJ1-5,ASNAGVQPQH
TRBV12-3/TRBV12-4,TRBJ1-2,ASGEGLLGGYT